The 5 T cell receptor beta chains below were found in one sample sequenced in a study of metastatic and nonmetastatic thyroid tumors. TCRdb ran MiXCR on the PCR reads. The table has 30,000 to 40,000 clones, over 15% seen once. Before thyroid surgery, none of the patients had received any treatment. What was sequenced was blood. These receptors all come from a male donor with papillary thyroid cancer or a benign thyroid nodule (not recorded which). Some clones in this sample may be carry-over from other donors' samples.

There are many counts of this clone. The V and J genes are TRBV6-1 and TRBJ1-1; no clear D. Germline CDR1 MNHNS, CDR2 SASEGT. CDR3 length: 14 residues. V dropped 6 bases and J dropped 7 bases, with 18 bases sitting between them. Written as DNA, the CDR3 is TGTGCCAGCAGAGGTTTGATGGGTATTAATGAAGCTTTCTTT. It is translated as CASRGLMGINEAFF.

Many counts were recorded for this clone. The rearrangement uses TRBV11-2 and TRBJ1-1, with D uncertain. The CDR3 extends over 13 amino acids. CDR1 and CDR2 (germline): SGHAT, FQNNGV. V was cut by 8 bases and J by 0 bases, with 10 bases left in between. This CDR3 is CASLHSVNTEAFF. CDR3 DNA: TGTGCCAGCTTACATTCAGTGAACACTGAAGCTTTCTTT.

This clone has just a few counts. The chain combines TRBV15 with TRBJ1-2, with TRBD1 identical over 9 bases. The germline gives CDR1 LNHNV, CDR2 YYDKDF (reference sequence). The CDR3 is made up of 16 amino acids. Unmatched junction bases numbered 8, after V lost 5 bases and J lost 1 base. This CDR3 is CATSYTGGEINYGYTF. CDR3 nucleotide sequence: TGTGCCACCAGCTATACAGGGGGCGAAATTAACTATGGCTACACCTTC.

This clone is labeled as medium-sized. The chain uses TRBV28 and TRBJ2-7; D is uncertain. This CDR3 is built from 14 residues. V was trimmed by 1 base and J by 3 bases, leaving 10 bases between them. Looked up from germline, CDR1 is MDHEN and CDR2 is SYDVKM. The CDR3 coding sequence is TGTGCCAGCAGTTTATTCTCGGAGAGCTACGAGCAGTACTTC. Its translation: CASSLFSESYEQYF.

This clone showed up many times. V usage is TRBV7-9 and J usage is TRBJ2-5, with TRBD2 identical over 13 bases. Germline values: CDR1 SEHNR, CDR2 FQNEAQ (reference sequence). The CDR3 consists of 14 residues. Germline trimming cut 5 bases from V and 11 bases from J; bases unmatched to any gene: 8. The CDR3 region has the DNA TGTGCCAGCAGCAACCCCGGGACTAGCGGGGTACAGTACTTC. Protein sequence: CASSNPGTSGVQYF.